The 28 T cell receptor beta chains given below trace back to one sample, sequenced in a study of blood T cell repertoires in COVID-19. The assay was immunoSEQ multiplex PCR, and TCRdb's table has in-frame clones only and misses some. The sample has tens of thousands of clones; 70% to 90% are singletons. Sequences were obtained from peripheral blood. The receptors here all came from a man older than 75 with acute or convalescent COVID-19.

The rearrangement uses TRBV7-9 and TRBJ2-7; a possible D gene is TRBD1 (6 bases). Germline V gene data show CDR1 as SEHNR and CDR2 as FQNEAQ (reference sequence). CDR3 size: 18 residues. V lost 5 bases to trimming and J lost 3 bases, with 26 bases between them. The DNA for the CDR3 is TGTGCCAGCAGCCCCTCAGATACTGCTGGGGGCCGAAGCTACGAGCAGTACTTC. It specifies CASSPSDTAGGRSYEQYF.

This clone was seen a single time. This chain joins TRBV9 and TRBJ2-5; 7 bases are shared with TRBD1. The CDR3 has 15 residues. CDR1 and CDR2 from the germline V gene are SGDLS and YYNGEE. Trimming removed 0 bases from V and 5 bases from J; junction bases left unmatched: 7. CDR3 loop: CASSVAPAGGETQYF. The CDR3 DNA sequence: TGTGCCAGCAGCGTAGCTCCAGCAGGGGGTGAGACCCAGTACTTC.

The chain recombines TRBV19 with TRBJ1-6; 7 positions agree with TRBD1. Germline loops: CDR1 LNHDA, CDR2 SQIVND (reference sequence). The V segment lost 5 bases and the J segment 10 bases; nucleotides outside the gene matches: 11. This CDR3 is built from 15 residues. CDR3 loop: CASSSYRGAGSPLHF. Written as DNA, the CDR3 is TGTGCCAGTAGTTCCTACAGGGGTGCGGGATCACCCCTCCACTTT.

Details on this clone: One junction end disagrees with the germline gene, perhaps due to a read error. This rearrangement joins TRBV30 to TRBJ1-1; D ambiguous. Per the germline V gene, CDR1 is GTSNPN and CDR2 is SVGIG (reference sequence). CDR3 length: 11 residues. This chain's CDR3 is CAWKKAAHFFF. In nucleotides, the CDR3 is TGTGCCTGGAAGAAGGCGGCCCATTTTTTCTTC.

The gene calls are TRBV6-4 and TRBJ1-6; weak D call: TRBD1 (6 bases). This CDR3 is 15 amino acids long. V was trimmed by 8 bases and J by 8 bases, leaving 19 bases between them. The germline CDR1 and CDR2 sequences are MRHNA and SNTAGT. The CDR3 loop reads CASSLTGGKDSPLHF. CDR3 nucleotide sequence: TGTGCCAGCTCCTTGACGGGGGGCAAGGATTCACCCCTCCACTTT.

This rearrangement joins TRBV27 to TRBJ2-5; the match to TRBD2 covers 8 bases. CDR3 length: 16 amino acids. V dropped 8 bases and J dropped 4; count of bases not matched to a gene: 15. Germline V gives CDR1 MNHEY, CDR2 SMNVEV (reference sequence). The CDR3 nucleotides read TGTGCCAGCGCGGGGGGCCGGGCCGGCTGGGGAGAGACCCAGTACTTC. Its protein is CASAGGRAGWGETQYF.

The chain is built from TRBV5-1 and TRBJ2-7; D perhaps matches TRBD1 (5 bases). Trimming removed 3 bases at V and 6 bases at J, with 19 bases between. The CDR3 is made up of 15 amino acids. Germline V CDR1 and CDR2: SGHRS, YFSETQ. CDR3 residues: CASSSLPVGASEQYF. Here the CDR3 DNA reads TGCGCCAGCAGCTCGTTGCCGGTAGGGGCATCCGAGCAGTACTTC.

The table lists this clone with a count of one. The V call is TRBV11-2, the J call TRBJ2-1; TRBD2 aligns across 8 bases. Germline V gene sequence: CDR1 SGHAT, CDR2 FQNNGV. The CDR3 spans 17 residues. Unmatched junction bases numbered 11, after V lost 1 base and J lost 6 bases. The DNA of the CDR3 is TGTGCCAGCAGCTTAGGGGTCGGAGCGGGGGTTTTCAATGAGCAGTTCTTC. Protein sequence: CASSLGVGAGVFNEQFF.

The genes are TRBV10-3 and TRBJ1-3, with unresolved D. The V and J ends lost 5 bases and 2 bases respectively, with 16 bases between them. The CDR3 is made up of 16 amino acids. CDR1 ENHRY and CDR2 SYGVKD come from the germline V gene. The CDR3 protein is CAISPDRDSTGNTIYF. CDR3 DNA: TGTGCCATCAGTCCCGACCGGGATTCGACTGGAAACACCATATATTTT.

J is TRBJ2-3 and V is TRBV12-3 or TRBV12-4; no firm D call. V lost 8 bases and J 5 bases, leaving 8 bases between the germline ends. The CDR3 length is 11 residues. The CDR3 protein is CASASRDTQYF. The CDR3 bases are TGTGCCAGCGCTTCGAGAGATACGCAGTATTTT.

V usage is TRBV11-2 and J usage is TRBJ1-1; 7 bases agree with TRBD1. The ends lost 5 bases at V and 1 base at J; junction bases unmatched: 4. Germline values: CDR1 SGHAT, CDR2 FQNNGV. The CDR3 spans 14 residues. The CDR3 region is CASSPQGGNTEAFF. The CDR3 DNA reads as TGTGCCAGCAGCCCCCAGGGGGGGAACACTGAAGCTTTCTTT.

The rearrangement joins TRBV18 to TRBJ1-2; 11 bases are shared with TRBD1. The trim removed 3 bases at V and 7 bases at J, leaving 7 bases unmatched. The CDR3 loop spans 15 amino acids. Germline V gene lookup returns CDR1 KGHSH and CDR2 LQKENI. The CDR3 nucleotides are TGTGCCAGCTCACCCGGACAGGGGGCGAGAACTGGCTACACCTTC. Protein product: CASSPGQGARTGYTF.

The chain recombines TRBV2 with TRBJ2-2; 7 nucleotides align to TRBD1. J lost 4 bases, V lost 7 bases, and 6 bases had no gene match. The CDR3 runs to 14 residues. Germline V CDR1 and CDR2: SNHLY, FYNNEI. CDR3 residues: CASKRGPVTGELFF. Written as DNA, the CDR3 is TGTGCCAGCAAGAGGGGGCCAGTCACCGGGGAGCTGTTTTTT.

CDR3 coding DNA: TGTGCCACCAGTGATAGTACAGGCTCTGGAAACACCATATATTTT. It is translated as CATSDSTGSGNTIYF. The chain is built from TRBV24-1 and TRBJ1-3; D may be TRBD1 (5 bases). There are 15 residues in the CDR3. Deletions cut 3 bases from V and 0 bases from J, with 8 bases between. Per the germline V gene, CDR1 is KGHDR and CDR2 is SFDVKD.

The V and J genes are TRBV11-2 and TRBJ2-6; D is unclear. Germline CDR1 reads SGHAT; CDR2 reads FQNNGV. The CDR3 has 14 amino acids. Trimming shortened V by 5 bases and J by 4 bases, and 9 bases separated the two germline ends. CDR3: CASSPRYGANVLTF. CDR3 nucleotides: TGTGCCAGCAGCCCTCGCTACGGGGCCAACGTCCTGACTTTC.

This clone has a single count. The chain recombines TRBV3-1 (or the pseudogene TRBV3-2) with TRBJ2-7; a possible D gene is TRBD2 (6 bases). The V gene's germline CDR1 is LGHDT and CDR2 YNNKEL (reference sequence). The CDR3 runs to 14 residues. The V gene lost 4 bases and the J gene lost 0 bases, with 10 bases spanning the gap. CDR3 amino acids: CASSPLGGSYEQYF. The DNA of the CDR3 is TGTGCCAGCAGCCCCCTGGGGGGCTCCTACGAGCAGTACTTC.

CDR3 coding DNA: TGTGCCAACCGAGGGGGCTCGGACTATGGCTACACCTTC. Translation: CANRGGSDYGYTF. The chain links TRBV12-3 or TRBV12-4 to TRBJ1-2; 7 bases agree with TRBD1. This CDR3 is 13 amino acids long. Germline trimming cut 10 bases from V and 3 bases from J; bases unmatched to any gene: 8.

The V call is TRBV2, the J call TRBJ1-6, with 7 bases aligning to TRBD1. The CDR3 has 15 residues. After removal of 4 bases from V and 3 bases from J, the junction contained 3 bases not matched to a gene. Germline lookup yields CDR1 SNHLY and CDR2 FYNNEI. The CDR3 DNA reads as TGTGCCAGCAGTGGGGACAGCATCTATAATTCACCCCTCCACTTT. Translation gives CASSGDSIYNSPLHF.

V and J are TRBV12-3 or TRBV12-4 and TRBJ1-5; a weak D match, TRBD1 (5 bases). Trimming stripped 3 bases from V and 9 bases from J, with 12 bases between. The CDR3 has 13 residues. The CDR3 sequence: CASSFRDYGPQHF. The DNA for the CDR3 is TGTGCCAGCAGTTTCCGGGACTACGGGCCCCAGCATTTT.

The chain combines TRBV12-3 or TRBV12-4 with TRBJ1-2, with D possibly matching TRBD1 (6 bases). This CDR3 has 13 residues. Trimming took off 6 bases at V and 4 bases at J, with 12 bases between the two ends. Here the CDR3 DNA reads TGTGCCAGCAGCTCTACAGGGACCTATGGCTACACCTTC. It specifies CASSSTGTYGYTF.

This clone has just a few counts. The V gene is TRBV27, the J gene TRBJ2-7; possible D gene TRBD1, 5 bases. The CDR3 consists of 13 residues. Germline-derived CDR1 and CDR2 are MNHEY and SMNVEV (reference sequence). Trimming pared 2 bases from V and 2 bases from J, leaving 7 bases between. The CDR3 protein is CASSLGAAYEQYF. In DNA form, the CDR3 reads TGTGCCAGCAGTTTAGGGGCGGCCTACGAGCAGTACTTC.

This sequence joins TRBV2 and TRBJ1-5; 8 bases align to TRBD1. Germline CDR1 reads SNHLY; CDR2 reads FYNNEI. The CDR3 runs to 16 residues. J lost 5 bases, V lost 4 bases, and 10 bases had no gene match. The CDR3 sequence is CASSADRVGMDQPQHF. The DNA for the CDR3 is TGTGCCAGCAGTGCGGACAGGGTGGGTATGGATCAGCCCCAGCATTTT.

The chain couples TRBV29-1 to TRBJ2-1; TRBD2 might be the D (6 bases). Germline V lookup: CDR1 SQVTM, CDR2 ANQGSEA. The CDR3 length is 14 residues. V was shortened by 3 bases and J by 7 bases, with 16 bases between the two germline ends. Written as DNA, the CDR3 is TGCAGCGTTGAGAAGGGGAGGCTTGGGAATGAGCAGTTCTTC. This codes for CSVEKGRLGNEQFF.

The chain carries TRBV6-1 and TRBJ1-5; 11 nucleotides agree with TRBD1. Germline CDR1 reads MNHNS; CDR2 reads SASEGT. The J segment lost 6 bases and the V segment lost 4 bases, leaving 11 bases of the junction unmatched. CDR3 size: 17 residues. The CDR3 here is CASSARAGQGASQPQHF. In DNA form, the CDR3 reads TGTGCCAGCAGTGCTAGGGCAGGACAGGGGGCTAGTCAGCCCCAGCATTTT.

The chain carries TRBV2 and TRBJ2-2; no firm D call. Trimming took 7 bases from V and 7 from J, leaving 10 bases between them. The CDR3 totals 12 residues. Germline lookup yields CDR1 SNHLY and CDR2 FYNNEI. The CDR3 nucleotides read TGTGCCAGCAAGTTAATGAGCGGGGAGCTGTTTTTT. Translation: CASKLMSGELFF.

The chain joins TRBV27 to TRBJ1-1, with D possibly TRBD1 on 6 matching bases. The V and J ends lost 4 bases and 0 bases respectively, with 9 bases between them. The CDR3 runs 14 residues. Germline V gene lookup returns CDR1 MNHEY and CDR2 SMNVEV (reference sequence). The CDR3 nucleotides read TGTGCCAGCAGTTACAGGGTAATGAACACTGAAGCTTTCTTT. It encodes CASSYRVMNTEAFF.

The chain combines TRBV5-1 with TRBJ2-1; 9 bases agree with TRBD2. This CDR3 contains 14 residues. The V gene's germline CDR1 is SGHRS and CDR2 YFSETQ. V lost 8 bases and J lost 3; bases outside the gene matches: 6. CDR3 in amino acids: CASGTSSHYNEQFF. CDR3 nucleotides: TGCGCCAGTGGGACTAGCTCCCACTACAATGAGCAGTTCTTC.

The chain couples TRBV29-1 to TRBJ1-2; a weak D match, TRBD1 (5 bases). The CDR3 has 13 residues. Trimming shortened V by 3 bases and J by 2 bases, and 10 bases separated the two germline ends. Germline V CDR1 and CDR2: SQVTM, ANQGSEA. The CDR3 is CSVDWGVNYGYTF. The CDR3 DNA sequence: TGCAGCGTTGATTGGGGGGTGAACTATGGCTACACCTTC.